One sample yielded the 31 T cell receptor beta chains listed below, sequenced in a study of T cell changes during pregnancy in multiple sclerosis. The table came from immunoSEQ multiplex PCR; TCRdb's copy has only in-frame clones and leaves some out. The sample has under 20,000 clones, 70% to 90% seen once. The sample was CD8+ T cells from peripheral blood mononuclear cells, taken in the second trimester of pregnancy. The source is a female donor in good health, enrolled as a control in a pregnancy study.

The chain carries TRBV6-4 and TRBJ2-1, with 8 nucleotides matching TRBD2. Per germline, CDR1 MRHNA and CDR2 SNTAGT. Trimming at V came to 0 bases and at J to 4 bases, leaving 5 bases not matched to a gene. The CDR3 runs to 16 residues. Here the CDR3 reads CASSDSRRGDYNEQFF. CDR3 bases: TGTGCCAGCAGTGACTCTCGGCGGGGGGATTACAATGAGCAGTTCTTC.

CDR3 sequence (DNA): TGCGCCAGCAGCCGGGGCTGGGGGACCCAGTACTTC. Translating it yields CASSRGWGTQYF. The chain couples TRBV4-3 to TRBJ2-5, with D perhaps TRBD1 (5 bases). The CDR3 contains 12 residues. Trimming left V 4 bases short and J 7 bases short, with 10 bases between. The germline V gene encodes CDR1 LGHNA and CDR2 YSLEER.

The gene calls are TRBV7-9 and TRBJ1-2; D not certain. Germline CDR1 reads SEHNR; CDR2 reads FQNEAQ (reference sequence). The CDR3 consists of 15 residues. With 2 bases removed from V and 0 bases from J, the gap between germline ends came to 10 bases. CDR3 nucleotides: TGTGCCAGCAGCTTAACCAGTGCAGCTAACTATGGCTACACCTTC. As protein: CASSLTSAANYGYTF.

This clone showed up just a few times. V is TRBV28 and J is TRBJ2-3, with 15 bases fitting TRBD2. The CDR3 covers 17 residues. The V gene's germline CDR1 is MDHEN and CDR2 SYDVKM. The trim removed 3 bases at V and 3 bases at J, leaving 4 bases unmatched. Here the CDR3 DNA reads TGTGCCAGCAGTTTCCCCGGGACTAGCGGGGGGACAGATACGCAGTATTTT. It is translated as CASSFPGTSGGTDTQYF.

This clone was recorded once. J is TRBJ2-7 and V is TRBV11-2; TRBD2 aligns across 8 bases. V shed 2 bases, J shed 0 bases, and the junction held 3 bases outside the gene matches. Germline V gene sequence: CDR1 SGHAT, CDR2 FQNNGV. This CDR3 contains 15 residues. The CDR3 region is CASSLFGGDSYEQYF. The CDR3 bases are TGTGCCAGCAGCTTATTCGGGGGGGACTCCTACGAGCAGTACTTC.

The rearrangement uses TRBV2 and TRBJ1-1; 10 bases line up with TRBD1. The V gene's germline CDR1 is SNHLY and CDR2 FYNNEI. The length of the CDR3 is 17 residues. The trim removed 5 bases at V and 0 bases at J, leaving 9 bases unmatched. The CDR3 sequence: CASSNHRDRGMNTEAFF. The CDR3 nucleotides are TGTGCCAGCAGTAACCACCGGGACAGGGGAATGAACACTGAAGCTTTCTTT. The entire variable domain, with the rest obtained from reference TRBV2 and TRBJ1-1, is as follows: EPEVTQTPSHQVTQMGQEVILRCVPISNHLYFYWYRQILGQKVEFLVSFYNNEISEKSEIFDDQFSVERPDGSNFTLKIRSTKLEDSAMYFCASSNHRDRGMNTEAFFGQGTRLTVV.

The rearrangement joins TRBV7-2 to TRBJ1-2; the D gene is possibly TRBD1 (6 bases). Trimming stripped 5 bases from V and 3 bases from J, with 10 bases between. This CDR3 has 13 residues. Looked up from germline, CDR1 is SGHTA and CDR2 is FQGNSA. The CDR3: CASSGQSDYGYTF. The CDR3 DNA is TGTGCCAGCAGCGGACAGAGCGACTATGGCTACACCTTC.

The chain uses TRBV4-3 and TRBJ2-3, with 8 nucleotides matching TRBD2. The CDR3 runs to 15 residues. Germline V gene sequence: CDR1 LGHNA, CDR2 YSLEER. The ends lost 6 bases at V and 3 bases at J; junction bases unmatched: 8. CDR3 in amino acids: CASRDGGAETDTQYF. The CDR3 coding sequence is TGCGCCAGCAGAGACGGGGGGGCTGAGACAGATACGCAGTATTTT.

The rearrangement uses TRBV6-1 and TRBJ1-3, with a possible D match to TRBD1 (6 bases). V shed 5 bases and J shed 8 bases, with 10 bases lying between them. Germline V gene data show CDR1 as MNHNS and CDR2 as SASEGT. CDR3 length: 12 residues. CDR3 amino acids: CASSLDRDTIYF. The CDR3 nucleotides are TGTGCCAGCAGTCTGGACAGAGACACCATATATTTT.

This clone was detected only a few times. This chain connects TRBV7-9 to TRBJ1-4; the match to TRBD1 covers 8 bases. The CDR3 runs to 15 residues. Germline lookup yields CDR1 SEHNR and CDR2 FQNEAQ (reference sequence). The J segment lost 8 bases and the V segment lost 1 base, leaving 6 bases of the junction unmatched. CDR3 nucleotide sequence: TGTGCCAGCAGCTTAGAAGACAGGGGTCGGGAAAAACTGTTTTTT. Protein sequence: CASSLEDRGREKLFF.

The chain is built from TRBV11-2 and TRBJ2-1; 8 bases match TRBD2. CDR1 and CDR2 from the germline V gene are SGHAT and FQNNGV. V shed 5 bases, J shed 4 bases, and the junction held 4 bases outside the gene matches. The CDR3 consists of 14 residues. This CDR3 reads CASSQGLEYNEQFF. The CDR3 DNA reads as TGTGCCAGCAGCCAGGGACTAGAGTACAATGAGCAGTTCTTC.

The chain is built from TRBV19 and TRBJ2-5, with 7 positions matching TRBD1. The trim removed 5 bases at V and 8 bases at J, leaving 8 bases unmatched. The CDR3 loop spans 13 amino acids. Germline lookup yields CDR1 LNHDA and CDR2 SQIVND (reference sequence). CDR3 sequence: CASSEGGRPTQYF. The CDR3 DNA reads TGTGCCAGTAGTGAAGGGGGCCGGCCCACCCAGTACTTC.

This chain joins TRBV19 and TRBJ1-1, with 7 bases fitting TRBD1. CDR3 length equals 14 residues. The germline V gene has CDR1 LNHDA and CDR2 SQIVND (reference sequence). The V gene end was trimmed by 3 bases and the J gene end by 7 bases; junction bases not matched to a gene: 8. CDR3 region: CASSILGQGVEAFF. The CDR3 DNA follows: TGTGCCAGTAGTATCCTTGGGCAGGGGGTTGAAGCTTTCTTT.

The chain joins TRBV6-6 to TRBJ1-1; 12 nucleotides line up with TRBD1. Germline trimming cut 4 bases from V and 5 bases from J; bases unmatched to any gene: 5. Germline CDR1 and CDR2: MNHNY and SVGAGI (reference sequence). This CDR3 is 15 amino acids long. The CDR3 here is CASSFGTGGSTEAFF. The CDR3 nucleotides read TGTGCCAGCAGTTTCGGGACAGGGGGCTCTACTGAAGCTTTCTTT.

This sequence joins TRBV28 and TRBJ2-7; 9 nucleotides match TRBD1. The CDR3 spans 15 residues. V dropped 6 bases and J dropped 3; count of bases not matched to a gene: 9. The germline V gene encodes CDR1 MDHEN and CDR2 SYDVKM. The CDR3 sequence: CASRPGTGYYYEQYF. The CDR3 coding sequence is TGTGCCAGCAGACCCGGGACAGGGTATTACTACGAGCAGTACTTC.

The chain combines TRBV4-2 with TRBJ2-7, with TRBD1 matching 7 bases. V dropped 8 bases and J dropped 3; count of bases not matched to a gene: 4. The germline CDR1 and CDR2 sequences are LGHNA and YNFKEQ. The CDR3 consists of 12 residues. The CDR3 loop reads CASSPGGYEQYF. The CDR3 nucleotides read TGTGCCAGCTCGCCAGGGGGCTACGAGCAGTACTTC.

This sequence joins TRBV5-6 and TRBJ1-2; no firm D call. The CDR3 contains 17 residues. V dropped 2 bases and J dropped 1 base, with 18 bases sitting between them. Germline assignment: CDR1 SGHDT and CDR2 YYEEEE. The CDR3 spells CASSFSLRWEGNYGYTF. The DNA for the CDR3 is TGTGCCAGCAGCTTCTCCCTCAGGTGGGAGGGTAACTATGGCTACACCTTC.

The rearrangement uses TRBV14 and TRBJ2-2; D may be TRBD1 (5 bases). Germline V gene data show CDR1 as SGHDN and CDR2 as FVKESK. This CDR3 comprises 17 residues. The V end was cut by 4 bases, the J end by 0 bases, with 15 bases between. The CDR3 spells CASSLYRLPANTGELFF. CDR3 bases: TGTGCCAGCAGCCTTTACAGGCTCCCCGCGAACACCGGGGAGCTGTTTTTT.

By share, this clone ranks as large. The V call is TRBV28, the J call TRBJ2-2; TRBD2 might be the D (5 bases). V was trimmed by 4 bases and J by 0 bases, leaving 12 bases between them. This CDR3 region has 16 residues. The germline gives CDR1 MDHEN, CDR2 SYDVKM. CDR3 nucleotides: TGTGCCAGCAGTTCCATGGACTCCACGAACACCGGGGAGCTGTTTTTT. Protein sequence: CASSSMDSTNTGELFF.

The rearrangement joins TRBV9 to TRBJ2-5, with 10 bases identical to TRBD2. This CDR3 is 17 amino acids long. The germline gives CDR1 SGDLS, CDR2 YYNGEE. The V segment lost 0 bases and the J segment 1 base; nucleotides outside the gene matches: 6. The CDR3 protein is CASSVGSSGGVQETQYF. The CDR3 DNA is TGTGCCAGCAGCGTAGGCTCTAGCGGGGGTGTCCAAGAGACCCAGTACTTC.

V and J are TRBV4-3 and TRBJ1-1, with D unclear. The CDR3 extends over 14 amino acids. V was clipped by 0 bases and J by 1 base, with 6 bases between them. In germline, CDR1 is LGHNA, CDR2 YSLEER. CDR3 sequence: CASSQDLRNTEAFF. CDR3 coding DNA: TGCGCCAGCAGCCAAGATCTCCGGAACACTGAAGCTTTCTTT.

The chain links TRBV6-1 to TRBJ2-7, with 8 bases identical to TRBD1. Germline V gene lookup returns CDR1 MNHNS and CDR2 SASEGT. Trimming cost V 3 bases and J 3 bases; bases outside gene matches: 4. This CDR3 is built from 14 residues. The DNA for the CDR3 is TGTGCCAGCAGTGATTCTACAGGGGGCTACGAGCAGTACTTC. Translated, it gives CASSDSTGGYEQYF.

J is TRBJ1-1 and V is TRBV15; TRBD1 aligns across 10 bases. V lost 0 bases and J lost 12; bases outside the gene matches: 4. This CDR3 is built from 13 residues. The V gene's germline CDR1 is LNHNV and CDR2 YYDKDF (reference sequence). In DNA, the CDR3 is TGTGCCACCAGCAGAGATCGGGGACAGGGGACTTTCTTT. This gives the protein CATSRDRGQGTFF.

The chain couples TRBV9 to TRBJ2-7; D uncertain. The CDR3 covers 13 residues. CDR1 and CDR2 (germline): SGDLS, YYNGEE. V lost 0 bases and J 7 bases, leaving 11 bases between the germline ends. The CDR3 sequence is CASSVDPNEEQYF. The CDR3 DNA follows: TGTGCCAGCAGCGTAGATCCGAACGAGGAGCAGTACTTC.

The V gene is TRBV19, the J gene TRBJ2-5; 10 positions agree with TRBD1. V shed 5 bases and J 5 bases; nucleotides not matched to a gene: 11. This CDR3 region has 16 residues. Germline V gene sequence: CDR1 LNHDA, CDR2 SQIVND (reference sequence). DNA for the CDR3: TGTGCCAGTAGTCCGCCGGGACAGGGGCCGGAGGAGACCCAGTACTTC. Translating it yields CASSPPGQGPEETQYF.

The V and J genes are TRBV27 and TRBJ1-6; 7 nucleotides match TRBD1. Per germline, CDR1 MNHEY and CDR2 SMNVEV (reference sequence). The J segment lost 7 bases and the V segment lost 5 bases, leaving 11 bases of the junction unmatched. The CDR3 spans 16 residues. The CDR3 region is CASSPYSGTANSPLHF. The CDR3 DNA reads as TGTGCCAGCAGTCCCTACTCCGGGACAGCCAATTCACCCCTCCACTTT.

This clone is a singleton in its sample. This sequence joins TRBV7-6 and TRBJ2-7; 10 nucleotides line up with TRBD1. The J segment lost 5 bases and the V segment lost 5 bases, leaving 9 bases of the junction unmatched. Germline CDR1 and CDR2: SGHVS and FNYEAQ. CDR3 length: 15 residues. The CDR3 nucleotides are TGTGCCAGCAGCCCCTCCGGGACAGGGGTCAACGAGCAGTACTTC. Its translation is CASSPSGTGVNEQYF.

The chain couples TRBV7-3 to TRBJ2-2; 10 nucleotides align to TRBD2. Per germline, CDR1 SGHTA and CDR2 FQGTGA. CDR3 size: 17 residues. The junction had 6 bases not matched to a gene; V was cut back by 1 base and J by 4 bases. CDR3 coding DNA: TGTGCCAGCAGCTTAAGAGCGGGGGGGCCGGGCACCGGGGAGCTGTTTTTT. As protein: CASSLRAGGPGTGELFF.

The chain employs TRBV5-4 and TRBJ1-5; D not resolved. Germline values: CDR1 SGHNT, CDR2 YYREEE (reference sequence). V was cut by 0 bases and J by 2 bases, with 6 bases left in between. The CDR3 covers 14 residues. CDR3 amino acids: CASSLGAGNQPQHF. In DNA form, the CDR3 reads TGTGCCAGCAGCTTGGGGGCAGGCAATCAGCCCCAGCATTTT.

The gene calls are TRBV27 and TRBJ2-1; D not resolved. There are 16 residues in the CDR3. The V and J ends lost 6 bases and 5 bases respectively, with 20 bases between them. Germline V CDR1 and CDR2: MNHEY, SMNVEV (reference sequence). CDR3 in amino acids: CASSTIQLMVNNEQFF. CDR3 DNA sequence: TGTGCCAGCAGCACTATCCAATTAATGGTCAACAATGAGCAGTTCTTC.

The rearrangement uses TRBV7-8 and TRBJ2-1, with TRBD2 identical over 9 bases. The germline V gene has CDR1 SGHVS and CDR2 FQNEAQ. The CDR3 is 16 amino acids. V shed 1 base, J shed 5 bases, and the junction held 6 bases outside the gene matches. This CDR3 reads CASSLVLAGLHNEQFF. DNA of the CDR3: TGTGCCAGCAGCTTAGTGCTAGCGGGGCTCCACAATGAGCAGTTCTTC.